Listed below are T cell receptor beta chains from one sample, sequenced in a study of radiation and T cells in renal cell carcinoma. Clones were sequenced by immunoSEQ multiplex PCR, and TCRdb holds only the in-frame ones, with some missing. The sample includes around 78,000 clones, 89% of them seen just once. The sample consisted of blood, taken from a patient whose treatment included radiotherapy and nephrectomy. Receptors were obtained from a woman between 65 and 79 years old with renal cell carcinoma. Each CDR3 is given with its conserved first and last residue. Each record gives: V gene, clone size, J gene, CDR3 length, D gene, CDR3 DNA, CDR3 protein. The D gene is left open where the match is weak. Not every row has a clone size; where given, it reads once, few, many or a size class.

v_gene: TRBV29-1; abundance: once; j_gene: TRBJ2-7; len: 12; d_gene: TRBD1; CDR3nt: TGCAGCGTGGGCCAGGGGGCCTACGAGCAGTACTTC; CDR3aa: CSVGQGAYEQYF
v_gene: TRBV5-8; abundance: once; j_gene: TRBJ2-1; len: 17; d_gene: TRBD2; CDR3nt: TGTGCCAGCAGCTCCCTAGGAGCGGGGGGGACCTACAATGAGCAGTTCTTC; CDR3aa: CASSSLGAGGTYNEQFF
v_gene: TRBV7-3; abundance: NA; j_gene: TRBJ1-2; len: 13; d_gene: TRBD1; CDR3nt: TGTGCCAGCAGCCAGGACAGGGCCGGTGGCTACACCTTC; CDR3aa: CASSQDRAGGYTF
v_gene: TRBV5-1; abundance: NA; j_gene: TRBJ1-5; len: 15; d_gene: NA; CDR3nt: TGCGCCAGCAGCCTAGGAGCCCATAGCAATCAGCCCCAGCATTTT; CDR3aa: CASSLGAHSNQPQHF
v_gene: TRBV18; abundance: once; j_gene: TRBJ1-1; len: 14; d_gene: TRBD1; CDR3nt: TGTGCCAGCCAGGAGACAGGGCTTAACACTGAAGCTTTCTTT; CDR3aa: CASQETGLNTEAFF
v_gene: TRBV7-8; abundance: NA; j_gene: TRBJ2-7; len: 14; d_gene: NA; CDR3nt: TGTGCCAGCAGCCCGGGACGGCTCACCTACGAGCAGTACTTC; CDR3aa: CASSPGRLTYEQYF
v_gene: TRBV5-5; abundance: NA; j_gene: TRBJ1-3; len: 18; d_gene: NA; CDR3nt: TGTGCCAGCAGCTTGAGGGTAGTCAGCTGGACCTCTGGAAACACCATATATTTT; CDR3aa: CASSLRVVSWTSGNTIYF
v_gene: TRBV6-5; abundance: NA; j_gene: TRBJ2-7; len: 15; d_gene: TRBD2; CDR3nt: TGTGCCAGCAGTTCCTCCGGGACTAGCTCCTACGAGCAGTACTTC; CDR3aa: CASSSSGTSSYEQYF
v_gene: TRBV6-5; abundance: few; j_gene: TRBJ2-6; len: 13; d_gene: NA; CDR3nt: TGTGCCAGCAGTTACTCTGGGGCCAACGTCCTGACTTTC; CDR3aa: CASSYSGANVLTF
v_gene: TRBV28; abundance: NA; j_gene: TRBJ2-3; len: 16; d_gene: TRBD1; CDR3nt: TGTGCCAGCAGTTTAACGGACAGGAGACGCACAGATACGCAGTATTTT; CDR3aa: CASSLTDRRRTDTQYF
v_gene: TRBV27; abundance: NA; j_gene: TRBJ2-7; len: 15; d_gene: NA; CDR3nt: TGTGCCAGCAGAACTCCCGCCAGGGGGGAGTACGAGCAGTACTTC; CDR3aa: CASRTPARGEYEQYF
v_gene: TRBV4-2; abundance: NA; j_gene: TRBJ2-7; len: 15; d_gene: TRBD2; CDR3nt: TGTGCCAGCAGCCAATCTAGCGGGGGACGCGACGAGCAGTACTTC; CDR3aa: CASSQSSGGRDEQYF
v_gene: TRBV7-8; abundance: NA; j_gene: TRBJ1-5; len: 14; d_gene: TRBD1; CDR3nt: TGTGCCAGCAGCTGGACAGGGCAAGGGCAGCCCCAGCATTTT; CDR3aa: CASSWTGQGQPQHF
v_gene: TRBV7-6; abundance: NA; j_gene: TRBJ1-6; len: 15; d_gene: NA; CDR3nt: TGTGCCAGCAGCTTAGGCAGGGCAGTTGATTCACCCCTCCACTTT; CDR3aa: CASSLGRAVDSPLHF
v_gene: TRBV19; abundance: NA; j_gene: TRBJ2-2; len: 15; d_gene: NA; CDR3nt: TGTGCCAGTAGTCTCCAGGTCGCGAACACCGGGGAGCTGTTTTTT; CDR3aa: CASSLQVANTGELFF
v_gene: TRBV6-4; abundance: NA; j_gene: TRBJ2-3; len: 15; d_gene: NA; CDR3nt: TGTGCCAGCAGGGAAACGGGAGTGTTCTCAGATACGCAGTATTTT; CDR3aa: CASRETGVFSDTQYF
v_gene: TRBV5-1; abundance: NA; j_gene: TRBJ2-4; len: 16; d_gene: NA; CDR3nt: TGCGCCAGCAGCGCTACAGGGAGTGGAACCAAAAACATTCAGTACTTC; CDR3aa: CASSATGSGTKNIQYF
v_gene: TRBV14; abundance: once; j_gene: TRBJ2-2; len: 13; d_gene: NA; CDR3nt: TGTGCCAGCAGTCCACTTCACACCGGGGAGCTGTTTTTT; CDR3aa: CASSPLHTGELFF
v_gene: TRBV28; abundance: once; j_gene: TRBJ2-7; len: 15; d_gene: TRBD1; CDR3nt: TGTGCCAGCAGACCTCGGGACAGGAGCTCCTACGAGCAGTACTTC; CDR3aa: CASRPRDRSSYEQYF
v_gene: TRBV4-2; abundance: NA; j_gene: TRBJ1-1; len: 14; d_gene: TRBD1; CDR3nt: TGTGCCAGCAGCCAAGGGGGACAGGACACTGAAGCTTTCTTT; CDR3aa: CASSQGGQDTEAFF
v_gene: TRBV5-6; abundance: NA; j_gene: TRBJ2-1; len: 16; d_gene: NA; CDR3nt: TGTGCCAGCAGCTATCGGGACTCGAGCTCCTACAATGAGCAGTTCTTC; CDR3aa: CASSYRDSSSYNEQFF
v_gene: TRBV27; abundance: NA; j_gene: TRBJ1-2; len: 15; d_gene: NA; CDR3nt: TGTGCCAGCAGTTTAAGCCCGACAGTAAACTATGGCTACACCTTC; CDR3aa: CASSLSPTVNYGYTF
v_gene: TRBV18; abundance: NA; j_gene: TRBJ2-3; len: 13; d_gene: NA; CDR3nt: TGTGCCAGCTCACCACCGATACTAGATACGCAGTATTTT; CDR3aa: CASSPPILDTQYF
v_gene: TRBV9; abundance: few; j_gene: TRBJ1-4; len: 15; d_gene: NA; CDR3nt: TGTGCCAGCAGCCCCTCCGGGACAAAGGGTGAAAAACTGTTTTTT; CDR3aa: CASSPSGTKGEKLFF